These 2 T cell receptor beta chains came from one sample sequenced in a study of blood T cells in healthy people across ages. Alongside a J-beta primer mix, a sample-barcoded 5' primer served in a second PCR lasting about 7 to 11 cycles. TCRdb re-called the 5' RACE reads through MiXCR, storing one row per CDR3 protein. The sample shows about 1,800,000 distinct CDR3 sequences, roughly 27% of them seen only once. Sequenced material: blood. The receptor source for this set is a young woman in good health.

On this clonotype itself: One end of the junction does not line up with germline, which may come from a read error. The V and J genes are TRBV14 and TRBJ1-2, with D unclear. This CDR3 spans 11 amino acids. Germline CDR1 is SGHDN and CDR2 is FVKESK. The CDR3 coding sequence is TGTGTCAGCAGTCACGGCTATGGCTACACCTTC. Translating gives CVSSHGYGYTF.

The rearrangement uses TRBV7-9 and TRBJ1-4; D is perhaps TRBD1 (5 bases). Germline V CDR1 and CDR2: SEHNR, FQNEAQ (reference sequence). This CDR3 has 19 residues. Trimming left V 5 bases short and J 7 bases short, with 29 bases between. DNA of the CDR3: TGTGCCAGCAGCGACCGAACAGATACGACCCAGGGCGAGGGTGAAAAACTGTTTTTT. Protein: CASSDRTDTTQGEGEKLFF. Based on the CDR3 plus reference TRBV7-9 and TRBJ1-4, the full variable domain is DTGVSQNPRHKITKRGQNVTFRCDPISEHNRLYWYRQTLGQGPEFLTYFQNEAQLEKSRLLSDRFSAERPKGSFSTLEIQRTEQGDSAMYLCASSDRTDTTQGEGEKLFFGSGTQLSVL.